This T cell receptor beta chain appears in the sequencing data of a study of radiotherapy plus CTLA-4 blockade in lung cancer. The study, taken as a whole, reports: Alongside interferon-beta, early blood T cell clone dynamics were reportedly the best predictor of response. Radiotherapy with ipilimumab was followed by blood expansion of tumor-derived clones.

Measured with immunoSEQ multiplex PCR; TCRdb has only the in-frame clones, and not every one. The sample lists 60,000 or so clones; about three quarters were seen once. Losses at the gene ends were 2 bases for V and 0 bases for J; bases not matched to a gene: 11. This CDR3 is built from 19 residues. Germline lookup yields CDR1 MRHNA and CDR2 SNTAGT. Regarding this clone: The target antigen is unknown.

Lung cancer patients with chemo-refractory metastatic non-small-cell disease were given focal radiation plus CTLA-4 blockade with ipilimumab. Sample: peripheral blood, taken from a patient treated with radiotherapy plus ipilimumab. The receptor's source is a human donor with non-small cell lung cancer who had a partial response to radiotherapy plus ipilimumab. The chain combines TRBV6-4 with TRBJ1-5, with 9 bases that match TRBD1. CDR3 coding DNA: TGTGCCAGCAGTGACCTCAAACGACAGGGGGGTTATAGCAATCAGCCCCAGCATTTT. Its protein is CASSDLKRQGGYSNQPQHF.